The rows below give T cell receptor beta chains drawn from one sample of a study of T cell responses to AZD1222 COVID-19 vaccine. This table comes from immunoSEQ multiplex PCR, and its TCRdb copy is limited to in-frame clones, with some not included. The table includes more than 150,000 clones, roughly 93% detected once. This sample comprised peripheral blood, obtained on day 0 of AZD1222 vaccination. The receptor set was obtained from an adult in good health. CDR3s include the opening cysteine and the closing phenylalanine or tryptophan. The D gene is left open where the match is weak. Part of the rows lack a size; the others show once, few, many or a class for expanded clones.

D gene: NA
J gene: TRBJ1-4
clone size: NA
V gene: TRBV1
CDR3 protein: CTSSRTGVNEKLFF
CDR3 DNA: TGCACCAGCAGCCGGACAGGAGTGAATGAAAAACTGTTTTTT

D gene: NA
J gene: TRBJ2-1
clone size: NA
V gene: TRBV10-3
CDR3 protein: CAISEGSLRYNEQFF
CDR3 DNA: TGTGCCATCAGTGAAGGTTCGTTACGATACAATGAGCAGTTCTTC

D gene: TRBD2
J gene: TRBJ2-7
clone size: NA
V gene: TRBV3-1/TRBV3-2
CDR3 protein: CASSQGTSGRVVREQYF
CDR3 DNA: TGTGCCAGCAGCCAGGGGACTAGCGGGAGGGTGGTACGCGAGCAGTACTTC

D gene: NA
J gene: TRBJ1-1
clone size: NA
V gene: TRBV14
CDR3 protein: CASSPKWRTLGTEAFF
CDR3 DNA: TGTGCCAGCAGCCCAAAATGGAGGACCCTGGGCACTGAAGCTTTCTTT

D gene: TRBD2
J gene: TRBJ2-1
clone size: NA
V gene: TRBV7-9
CDR3 protein: CASSLGTSGSYNEQFF
CDR3 DNA: TGTGCCAGCAGCTTAGGGACTAGCGGTTCCTACAATGAGCAGTTCTTC

D gene: NA
J gene: TRBJ1-4
clone size: once
V gene: TRBV27
CDR3 protein: CASSLRGFDEKLFF
CDR3 DNA: TGTGCCAGCAGTTTACGGGGGTTCGATGAAAAACTGTTTTTT

D gene: NA
J gene: TRBJ2-2
clone size: few
V gene: TRBV6-4
CDR3 protein: CASSDKGSTGELFF
CDR3 DNA: TGTGCCAGCAGTGACAAGGGGTCCACCGGGGAGCTGTTTTTT

D gene: NA
J gene: TRBJ2-7
clone size: NA
V gene: TRBV19
CDR3 protein: CASSITYQFEQYF
CDR3 DNA: TGTGCCAGTAGTATCACATATCAGTTCGAGCAGTACTTC

D gene: TRBD2
J gene: TRBJ2-1
clone size: NA
V gene: TRBV30
CDR3 protein: CAWSGTSGHLYEEFF
CDR3 DNA: TGTGCCTGGAGCGGGACTAGCGGCCACTTATATGAGGAGTTCTTC

D gene: NA
J gene: TRBJ2-1
clone size: NA
V gene: TRBV27
CDR3 protein: CAIQAGITLFF
CDR3 DNA: TGTGCCATCCAAGCCGGGATTACACTGTTCTTC

D gene: NA
J gene: TRBJ1-5
clone size: NA
V gene: TRBV27
CDR3 protein: CASSPGTPYQPQHF
CDR3 DNA: TGTGCCAGCAGTCCCGGGACGCCCTATCAGCCCCAGCATTTT

D gene: NA
J gene: TRBJ2-5
clone size: NA
V gene: TRBV5-1
CDR3 protein: CASSKDVGETQYF
CDR3 DNA: TGCGCCAGCAGCAAGGACGTGGGAGAGACCCAGTACTTC

D gene: NA
J gene: TRBJ1-5
clone size: NA
V gene: TRBV7-9
CDR3 protein: CASSDRGAGQPQHF
CDR3 DNA: TGTGCCAGCAGCGACCGAGGGGCCGGTCAGCCCCAGCATTTT

D gene: TRBD2
J gene: TRBJ2-3
clone size: NA
V gene: TRBV3-1/TRBV3-2
CDR3 protein: CASSQDIGGRSTDTQYF
CDR3 DNA: TGTGCCAGCAGCCAAGATATCGGCGGGAGAAGCACAGATACGCAGTATTTT

D gene: TRBD1
J gene: TRBJ1-2
clone size: NA
V gene: TRBV2
CDR3 protein: CASSEFGDRVGYTF
CDR3 DNA: TGTGCCAGCAGTGAATTTGGGGACAGGGTCGGCTACACCTTC

D gene: NA
J gene: TRBJ1-3
clone size: NA
V gene: TRBV28
CDR3 protein: CASSLWAESGNTIYF
CDR3 DNA: TGTGCCAGCAGTTTATGGGCAGAATCTGGAAACACCATATATTTT

D gene: TRBD1
J gene: TRBJ1-4
clone size: NA
V gene: TRBV30
CDR3 protein: CAWSVLGQGARKLNEKLFF
CDR3 DNA: TGTGCCTGGAGTGTACTGGGACAGGGGGCGAGGAAGCTTAATGAAAAACTGTTTTTT

D gene: NA
J gene: TRBJ1-6
clone size: NA
V gene: TRBV2
CDR3 protein: CASRRDTSSYNSPLHF
CDR3 DNA: TGTGCCAGCAGGCGGGACACAAGCTCCTATAATTCACCCCTCCACTTT

D gene: TRBD2
J gene: TRBJ2-7
clone size: NA
V gene: TRBV5-1
CDR3 protein: CASSLKVAGGNEQYF
CDR3 DNA: TGCGCCAGCAGCTTAAAGGTAGCGGGAGGTAACGAGCAGTACTTC

D gene: NA
J gene: TRBJ1-6
clone size: NA
V gene: TRBV11-2
CDR3 protein: CASSLSAGAGSPLHF
CDR3 DNA: TGTGCCAGCAGCTTAAGCGCCGGCGCAGGTTCACCCCTCCACTTT

D gene: NA
J gene: TRBJ2-7
clone size: NA
V gene: TRBV28
CDR3 protein: CASSLLTPPGEQYF
CDR3 DNA: TGTGCCAGCAGTTTATTGACCCCCCCGGGGGAGCAGTACTTC

D gene: TRBD1
J gene: TRBJ2-6
clone size: NA
V gene: TRBV6-1
CDR3 protein: CASSGRDRAPSGANVLTF
CDR3 DNA: TGTGCCAGCAGTGGCCGGGACAGAGCACCCTCTGGGGCCAACGTCCTGACTTTC

D gene: NA
J gene: TRBJ2-3
clone size: NA
V gene: TRBV27
CDR3 protein: CASKKRATTDTQYF
CDR3 DNA: TGTGCCAGCAAAAAGCGGGCAACCACAGATACGCAGTATTTT

D gene: NA
J gene: TRBJ2-1
clone size: NA
V gene: TRBV28
CDR3 protein: CASKTDYTSETEQFF
CDR3 DNA: TGTGCCAGCAAAACCGACTACACTTCGGAGACTGAGCAGTTCTTC

D gene: TRBD1
J gene: TRBJ2-7
clone size: NA
V gene: TRBV19
CDR3 protein: CASSMTGSSYEQYF
CDR3 DNA: TGTGCCAGTAGTATGACAGGGAGCTCCTACGAGCAGTACTTC

D gene: NA
J gene: TRBJ2-7
clone size: once
V gene: TRBV5-1
CDR3 protein: CASSLDQGFLYEQYF
CDR3 DNA: TGCGCCAGCAGCTTGGATCAGGGATTTTTGTACGAGCAGTACTTC

D gene: TRBD2
J gene: TRBJ2-1
clone size: once
V gene: TRBV12-3/TRBV12-4
CDR3 protein: CASLSGINEQFF
CDR3 DNA: TGTGCCAGCCTTAGCGGGATCAATGAGCAGTTCTTC

D gene: NA
J gene: TRBJ2-6
clone size: many
V gene: TRBV19
CDR3 protein: CASSNRAGANVLTF
CDR3 DNA: TGTGCCAGTAGTAACCGGGCTGGGGCCAACGTCCTGACTTTC

D gene: TRBD1
J gene: TRBJ1-1
clone size: NA
V gene: TRBV2
CDR3 protein: CASSAGTVNTEAFF
CDR3 DNA: TGTGCCAGCAGTGCCGGGACAGTGAACACTGAAGCTTTCTTT

D gene: TRBD1
J gene: TRBJ1-2
clone size: NA
V gene: TRBV5-4
CDR3 protein: CASSSQRDRDYGYTF
CDR3 DNA: TGTGCCAGCAGCTCCCAACGGGACAGGGACTATGGCTACACCTTC

D gene: NA
J gene: TRBJ2-7
clone size: NA
V gene: TRBV6-5
CDR3 protein: CASSYSRDSYEQYF
CDR3 DNA: TGTGCCAGCAGTTACTCGCGGGACTCCTACGAGCAGTACTTC

D gene: TRBD1
J gene: TRBJ1-4
clone size: NA
V gene: TRBV6-5
CDR3 protein: CASRQGAVANEKLFF
CDR3 DNA: TGTGCCAGCAGGCAGGGGGCGGTGGCTAATGAAAAACTGTTTTTT

D gene: TRBD1
J gene: TRBJ2-1
clone size: NA
V gene: TRBV27
CDR3 protein: CASSWGQGALSSYNEQFF
CDR3 DNA: TGTGCCAGCAGTTGGGGACAGGGGGCCCTGAGCTCCTACAATGAGCAGTTCTTC

D gene: TRBD1
J gene: TRBJ2-7
clone size: NA
V gene: TRBV28
CDR3 protein: CASSFSPTRTGFEQYF
CDR3 DNA: TGTGCCAGCAGTTTCTCCCCAACCAGGACAGGGTTCGAGCAGTACTTC

D gene: NA
J gene: TRBJ1-1
clone size: NA
V gene: TRBV30
CDR3 protein: CAWSVQRNTEAFF
CDR3 DNA: TGTGCCTGGAGTGTACAGAGGAACACTGAAGCTTTCTTT

D gene: NA
J gene: TRBJ2-1
clone size: NA
V gene: TRBV7-3
CDR3 protein: CASSFDGGTYNEQFF
CDR3 DNA: TGTGCCAGCAGCTTCGATGGCGGGACCTACAATGAGCAGTTCTTC

D gene: TRBD1
J gene: TRBJ2-7
clone size: once
V gene: TRBV6-5
CDR3 protein: CASGSQGARSEQYF
CDR3 DNA: TGTGCCAGCGGATCGCAGGGGGCAAGGTCCGAGCAGTACTTC

D gene: NA
J gene: TRBJ1-5
clone size: NA
V gene: TRBV6-2/TRBV6-3
CDR3 protein: CASSQYLGLHSNQPQHF
CDR3 DNA: TGTGCCAGCAGTCAATACCTGGGACTACATAGCAATCAGCCCCAGCATTTT

D gene: NA
J gene: TRBJ1-5
clone size: NA
V gene: TRBV28
CDR3 protein: CASRLRQSSNQPQHF
CDR3 DNA: TGTGCCAGCAGGCTTCGACAGAGCAGCAATCAGCCCCAGCATTTT

D gene: NA
J gene: TRBJ1-3
clone size: few
V gene: TRBV28
CDR3 protein: CASSLGTLSGNTIYF
CDR3 DNA: TGTGCCAGCAGTTTAGGGACCCTCTCTGGAAACACCATATATTTT

D gene: NA
J gene: TRBJ2-7
clone size: NA
V gene: TRBV11-2
CDR3 protein: CASSVTGMRKSFYEQYF
CDR3 DNA: TGTGCCAGCAGCGTAACAGGGATGCGTAAGTCCTTCTACGAGCAGTACTTC

D gene: NA
J gene: TRBJ2-2
clone size: NA
V gene: TRBV5-1
CDR3 protein: CASSLFPASEFPTGELFF
CDR3 DNA: TGCGCCAGCAGCTTGTTTCCGGCGTCGGAATTTCCCACCGGGGAGCTGTTTTTT

D gene: NA
J gene: TRBJ2-7
clone size: NA
V gene: TRBV5-6
CDR3 protein: CASSPVGFGEQYF
CDR3 DNA: TGTGCCAGCAGCCCAGTCGGTTTTGGCGAGCAGTACTTC

D gene: NA
J gene: TRBJ1-4
clone size: NA
V gene: TRBV5-1
CDR3 protein: CASSGEGGATNEKLFF
CDR3 DNA: TGCGCCAGCAGCGGCGAGGGGGGAGCAACTAATGAAAAACTGTTTTTT

D gene: NA
J gene: TRBJ2-1
clone size: NA
V gene: TRBV28
CDR3 protein: CASSLGREVEQFF
CDR3 DNA: TGTGCCAGCAGTTTGGGCAGGGAGGTTGAGCAGTTCTTC

D gene: TRBD1
J gene: TRBJ1-5
clone size: NA
V gene: TRBV10-2
CDR3 protein: CASSGTGEEGNQPQHF
CDR3 DNA: TGCGCCAGCAGCGGGACAGGGGAGGAAGGCAATCAGCCCCAGCATTTT

D gene: TRBD1
J gene: TRBJ1-1
clone size: few
V gene: TRBV19
CDR3 protein: CASSHRGPEAFF
CDR3 DNA: TGTGCCAGTAGCCACAGGGGGCCTGAAGCTTTCTTT

D gene: TRBD1
J gene: TRBJ1-1
clone size: NA
V gene: TRBV6-5
CDR3 protein: CASSPRDRGAEAFF
CDR3 DNA: TGTGCCAGCAGCCCCAGGGACAGGGGAGCTGAAGCTTTCTTT

D gene: NA
J gene: TRBJ1-4
clone size: NA
V gene: TRBV28
CDR3 protein: CASSFPTNEKLFF
CDR3 DNA: TGTGCCAGCAGTTTCCCAACTAATGAAAAACTGTTTTTT

D gene: TRBD1
J gene: TRBJ2-2
clone size: NA
V gene: TRBV10-1
CDR3 protein: CASNPGGGFRELFF
CDR3 DNA: TGCGCCAGCAACCCAGGGGGCGGATTCCGGGAGCTGTTTTTT

D gene: NA
J gene: TRBJ2-2
clone size: once
V gene: TRBV27
CDR3 protein: CASSLFLAGELFF
CDR3 DNA: TGTGCCAGCAGTTTATTCCTGGCCGGGGAGCTGTTTTTT

D gene: TRBD1
J gene: TRBJ1-2
clone size: NA
V gene: TRBV7-9
CDR3 protein: CASSETGVIFYTF
CDR3 DNA: TGTGCCAGCAGCGAGACAGGGGTTATTTTCTACACCTTC

D gene: NA
J gene: TRBJ2-7
clone size: NA
V gene: TRBV6-1
CDR3 protein: CASSEDRVRDEQYF
CDR3 DNA: TGTGCCAGCAGTGAAGATAGGGTTCGCGACGAGCAGTACTTC

D gene: NA
J gene: TRBJ1-3
clone size: NA
V gene: TRBV6-6
CDR3 protein: CASIQGGNTIYF
CDR3 DNA: TGTGCCAGCATACAGGGAGGAAACACCATATATTTT

D gene: TRBD2
J gene: TRBJ2-5
clone size: NA
V gene: TRBV28
CDR3 protein: CASDQGRTSGVPMETQYF
CDR3 DNA: TGTGCCAGCGACCAGGGCCGGACTAGCGGGGTCCCCATGGAGACCCAGTACTTC

D gene: TRBD2
J gene: TRBJ2-2
clone size: NA
V gene: TRBV5-1
CDR3 protein: CASSFLAGNTGELFF
CDR3 DNA: TGCGCCAGCAGCTTTCTAGCGGGAAACACCGGGGAGCTGTTTTTT

D gene: TRBD1
J gene: TRBJ1-2
clone size: NA
V gene: TRBV29-1
CDR3 protein: CSVEGTGGGYGYTF
CDR3 DNA: TGCAGCGTTGAGGGGACAGGCGGGGGGTATGGCTACACCTTC

D gene: NA
J gene: TRBJ2-2
clone size: NA
V gene: TRBV30
CDR3 protein: CARSGTYTGELFF
CDR3 DNA: TGTGCTCGCTCAGGGACCTACACCGGGGAGCTGTTTTTT

D gene: TRBD1
J gene: TRBJ1-2
clone size: NA
V gene: TRBV6-5
CDR3 protein: CASSYIPTGSYTF
CDR3 DNA: TGTGCCAGCAGTTACATCCCGACAGGGAGCTACACCTTC

D gene: NA
J gene: TRBJ1-2
clone size: NA
V gene: TRBV29-1
CDR3 protein: CSVESPRNGYTF
CDR3 DNA: TGCAGCGTTGAAAGTCCAAGAAATGGCTACACCTTC